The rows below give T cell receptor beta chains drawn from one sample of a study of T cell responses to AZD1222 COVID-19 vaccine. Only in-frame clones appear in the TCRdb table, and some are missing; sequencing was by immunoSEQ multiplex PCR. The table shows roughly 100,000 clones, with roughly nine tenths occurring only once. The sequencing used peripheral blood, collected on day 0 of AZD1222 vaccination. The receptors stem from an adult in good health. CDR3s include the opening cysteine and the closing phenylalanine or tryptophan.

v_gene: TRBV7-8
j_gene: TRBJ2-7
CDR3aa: CASSLRGHEQYF

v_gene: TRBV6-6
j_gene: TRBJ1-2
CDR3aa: CASRTSGPRNYGYTF

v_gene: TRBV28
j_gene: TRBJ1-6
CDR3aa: CASKKGGHSPLHF

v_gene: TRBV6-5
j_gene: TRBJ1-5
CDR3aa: CASSFRDGDQPQHF

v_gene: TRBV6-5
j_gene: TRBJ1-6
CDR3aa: CASRGTALNSPLHF

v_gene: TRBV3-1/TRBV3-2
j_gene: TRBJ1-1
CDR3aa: CASSRQGESAFF

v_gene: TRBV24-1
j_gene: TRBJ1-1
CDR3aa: CATSDTDRGNAFF

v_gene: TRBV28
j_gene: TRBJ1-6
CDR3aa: CASGQGGNSPLHF

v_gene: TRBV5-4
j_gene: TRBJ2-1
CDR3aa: CASSWASNEQFF

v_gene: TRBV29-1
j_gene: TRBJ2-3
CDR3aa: CSVCRDRIPSGRTDTQYF

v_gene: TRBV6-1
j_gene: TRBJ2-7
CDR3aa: CASSESGAGLYYEQYF

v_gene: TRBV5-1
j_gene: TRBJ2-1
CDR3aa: CASSLWGSSYNEQFF

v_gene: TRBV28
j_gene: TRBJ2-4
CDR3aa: CASSKREMAKNIQYF

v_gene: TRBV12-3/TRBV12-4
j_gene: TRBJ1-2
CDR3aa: CASSSFYGYTF

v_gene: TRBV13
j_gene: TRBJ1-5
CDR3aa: CASSFTGGAGNQPQHF

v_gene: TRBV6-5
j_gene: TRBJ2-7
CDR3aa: CASKLRTGVGHEQYF